These 18 T cell receptor beta chains share one sample of origin, sequenced in a study of graft-versus-host responses after intestinal transplantation (dated by TCRdb to the early 2020s). Library preparation was by the immunoSEQ multiplex PCR assay. Drawn from immuneACCESS, this table holds only the in-frame rearrangements with V and J called that TCRdb kept. Clones are partly lost; checked studies trace under half to an unresolved V gene and leave the rest unexplained. The sample table lists about 15,000 clones, 79% of them with a count of one. 7% to 8% of the sample rests with the top ten. To isolate intraepithelial and lamina propria lymphocytes from graft specimens, dithiothreitol, EDTA incubations and collagenase D digestion were used. Sequenced material: ileum tissue, taken approximately 450 days after intestinal transplant. The origin of the receptors is a human patient who received an intestinal transplant, so some T cells may come from the graft donor.

This clone was found a few times. The rearrangement uses TRBV19 and TRBJ2-5; 8 bases align to TRBD1. CDR3 length: 13 amino acids. With V trimmed by 4 bases and J by 5 bases, 3 bases remained unmatched. CDR1 and CDR2 (germline): LNHDA, SQIVND (reference sequence). The chain's CDR3 is CASSKDRVETQYF. The CDR3 region has the DNA TGTGCCAGTAGTAAGGACAGGGTGGAGACCCAGTACTTC.

J is TRBJ2-5 and V is TRBV6-1; 8 nucleotides agree with TRBD2. After removal of 7 bases from V and 2 bases from J, the junction contained 3 bases not matched to a gene. Germline CDR1 reads MNHNS; CDR2 reads SASEGT. The CDR3 consists of 13 residues. The CDR3 spells CASNGGGQETQYF. CDR3 bases: TGTGCCAGCAACGGGGGGGGACAAGAGACCCAGTACTTC.

The chain employs TRBV15 and TRBJ1-2, with 7 positions matching TRBD1. Trimming took 0 bases from V and 5 from J; bases not matched to a gene: 6. This CDR3 comprises 15 residues. CDR1 is LNHNV, CDR2 YYDKDF, per germline (reference sequence). CDR3 coding DNA: TGTGCCACCAGCAGAGATAATCAGGGGGTGTATGGCTACACCTTC. It codes for CATSRDNQGVYGYTF.

The V and J genes are TRBV27 and TRBJ1-6; 9 nucleotides agree with TRBD1. The V segment lost 8 bases and the J segment 7 bases; nucleotides outside the gene matches: 6. The germline V gene has CDR1 MNHEY and CDR2 SMNVEV (reference sequence). The CDR3 consists of 14 residues. In DNA form, the CDR3 reads TGTGCCAGCCGACAGGGGGTATGGAATTCACCCCTCCACTTT. It is translated as CASRQGVWNSPLHF.

The chain links TRBV7-2 to TRBJ2-2; 8 bases agree with TRBD1. CDR1 is SGHTA, CDR2 FQGNSA, per germline. CDR3 length equals 16 residues. With 1 base clipped from V and 3 bases from J, the junction kept 4 bases outside the gene matches. The CDR3 loop is CASSLGQGADTGELFF. CDR3 sequence (DNA): TGTGCCAGCAGCTTAGGTCAGGGGGCAGACACCGGGGAGCTGTTTTTT.

The genes are TRBV4-2 and TRBJ2-7; TRBD2 matches 7 bases. CDR3 size: 16 residues. CDR1 and CDR2 (germline): LGHNA, YNFKEQ. Trimming at V came to 0 bases and at J to 0 bases, leaving 5 bases not matched to a gene. The CDR3 DNA reads TGTGCCAGCAGCCAAGATATGGGGGGGGGCTCCTACGAGCAGTACTTC. This codes for CASSQDMGGGSYEQYF.

This clone was recorded once. This sequence joins TRBV4-2 and TRBJ2-3; D remains unclear. Trimming pared 0 bases from V and 4 bases from J, leaving 2 bases between. Germline assignment: CDR1 LGHNA and CDR2 YNFKEQ. The CDR3 totals 12 residues. Written as DNA, the CDR3 is TGTGCCAGCAGCCAAGAGGCAGATACGCAGTATTTT. Translation gives CASSQEADTQYF.

The V and J genes are TRBV29-1 and TRBJ2-5; D assignment may be TRBD1 or TRBD2 (5 bases each). Germline assignment: CDR1 SQVTM and CDR2 ANQGSEA. The CDR3 loop spans 13 amino acids. The V gene lost 4 bases and the J gene lost 10 bases, with 19 bases spanning the gap. CDR3 sequence: CSVGESRVSDQYF. CDR3 in DNA: TGCAGCGTTGGGGAGTCCAGGGTATCCGACCAGTACTTC.

This clone was observed once. This rearrangement joins TRBV5-4 to TRBJ1-6; perhaps TRBD1 as D (5 bases). Trimming took 0 bases from V and 9 from J, leaving 13 bases between them. Germline lookup yields CDR1 SGHNT and CDR2 YYREEE (reference sequence). This CDR3 is 15 amino acids long. The CDR3 region is CASSLGGPGLSPLHF. DNA for the CDR3: TGTGCCAGCAGCTTGGGGGGACCGGGTCTTTCACCCCTCCACTTT.

The chain joins TRBV7-8 to TRBJ2-2; D may be TRBD1 (5 bases). The germline gives CDR1 SGHVS, CDR2 FQNEAQ. Between the trimmed V and J ends, which lost 3 bases and 8 bases, there was a span of 16 bases. The CDR3 is made up of 15 amino acids. CDR3 DNA sequence: TGTGCCAGCAGCTTCCCGTGGCTGGGGCCGGGGGAGCTGTTTTTT. Translation: CASSFPWLGPGELFF.

V is TRBV7-9 and J is TRBJ1-3; D is possibly TRBD1 (5 bases). V lost 3 bases and J lost 0, with 12 bases in between. CDR3 length: 16 amino acids. The germline gives CDR1 SEHNR, CDR2 FQNEAQ (reference sequence). The CDR3 DNA reads as TGTGCCAGCAGCTTTCAGGGTAACCCCTCTGGAAACACCATATATTTT. It translates to CASSFQGNPSGNTIYF.

V is TRBV6-6 and J is TRBJ2-7; D might be TRBD1 (6 bases). V was trimmed by 10 bases and J by 0 bases, leaving 16 bases between them. The CDR3 is made up of 14 amino acids. CDR1 is MNHNY, CDR2 SVGAGI, per germline (reference sequence). CDR3 DNA sequence: TGTGCCACGCAGCGAGCGGACAGCTCCTACGAGCAGTACTTC. Its translation is CATQRADSSYEQYF.

This rearrangement joins TRBV2 to TRBJ1-2; maybe TRBD1 (6 bases). Trimming took off 3 bases at V and 4 bases at J, with 12 bases between the two ends. This CDR3 spans 14 amino acids. Germline V gene lookup returns CDR1 SNHLY and CDR2 FYNNEI. CDR3 sequence reads: CASSDWDTGYGYTF. CDR3 bases: TGTGCCAGCAGTGACTGGGACACTGGCTATGGCTACACCTTC.

This rearrangement joins TRBV6-4 to TRBJ2-1, with TRBD2 identical over 14 bases. The V segment lost 4 bases and the J segment 7 bases; nucleotides outside the gene matches: 3. Germline values: CDR1 MRHNA, CDR2 SNTAGT. The CDR3 runs to 15 residues. The CDR3 loop reads CASSVTSGGANEQFF. The CDR3, as DNA: TGTGCCAGCAGTGTGACTAGCGGGGGGGCTAATGAGCAGTTCTTC.

The chain employs TRBV29-1 and TRBJ2-3; the match to TRBD1 covers 7 bases. CDR1 is SQVTM and CDR2 is ANQGSEA in the germline V gene. The ends lost 6 bases at V and 1 base at J; junction bases unmatched: 7. The CDR3 sequence is 14 residues long. CDR3 nucleotide sequence: TGCAGCGTCGCCGGGACAGCGGGCACAGATACGCAGTATTTT. Translated: CSVAGTAGTDTQYF.

The chain joins TRBV5-1 to TRBJ1-6; possible D gene TRBD1, 6 bases. This CDR3 has 13 amino acids. CDR1 is SGHRS and CDR2 is YFSETQ in the germline V gene. Deletions cut 0 bases from V and 11 bases from J, with 9 bases between. The CDR3 DNA sequence: TGCGCCAGCAGCTTGGACAGGGTAACACCCCTCCACTTT. This gives the protein CASSLDRVTPLHF.

The chain combines TRBV9 with TRBJ2-6; the match to TRBD1 covers 9 bases. J lost 3 bases, V lost 3 bases, and 7 bases had no gene match. Germline V gene data show CDR1 as SGDLS and CDR2 as YYNGEE. This CDR3 spans 17 amino acids. CDR3 bases: TGTGCCAGCAGCGCGACAGGGGGAGGAAGTGGGGCCAACGTCCTGACTTTC. Amino acid sequence: CASSATGGGSGANVLTF.

The genes are TRBV6-1 and TRBJ2-3, with D unclear. CDR3 length equals 13 residues. The ends were cut back, 6 bases at V and 3 bases at J, with 10 bases in the middle. Germline V gene sequence: CDR1 MNHNS, CDR2 SASEGT. CDR3 sequence reads: CASRRGQTDTQYF. CDR3 in DNA: TGTGCCAGCAGACGAGGCCAAACAGATACGCAGTATTTT.